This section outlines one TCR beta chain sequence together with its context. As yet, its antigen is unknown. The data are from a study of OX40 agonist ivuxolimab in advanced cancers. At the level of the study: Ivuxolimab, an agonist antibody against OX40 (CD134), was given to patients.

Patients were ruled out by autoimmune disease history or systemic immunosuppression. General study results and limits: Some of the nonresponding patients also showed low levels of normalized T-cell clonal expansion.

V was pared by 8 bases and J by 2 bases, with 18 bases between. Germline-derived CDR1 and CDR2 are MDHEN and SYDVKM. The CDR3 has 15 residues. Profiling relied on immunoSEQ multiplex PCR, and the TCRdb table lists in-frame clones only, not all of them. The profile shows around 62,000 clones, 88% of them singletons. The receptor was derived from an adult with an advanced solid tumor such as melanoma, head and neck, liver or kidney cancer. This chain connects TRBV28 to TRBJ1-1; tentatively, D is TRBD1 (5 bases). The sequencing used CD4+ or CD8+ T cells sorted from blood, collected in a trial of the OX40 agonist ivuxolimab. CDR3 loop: CASRLLGTGNTEAFF. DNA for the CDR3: TGTGCCAGCCGACTACTAGGGACGGGAAACACTGAAGCTTTCTTT.